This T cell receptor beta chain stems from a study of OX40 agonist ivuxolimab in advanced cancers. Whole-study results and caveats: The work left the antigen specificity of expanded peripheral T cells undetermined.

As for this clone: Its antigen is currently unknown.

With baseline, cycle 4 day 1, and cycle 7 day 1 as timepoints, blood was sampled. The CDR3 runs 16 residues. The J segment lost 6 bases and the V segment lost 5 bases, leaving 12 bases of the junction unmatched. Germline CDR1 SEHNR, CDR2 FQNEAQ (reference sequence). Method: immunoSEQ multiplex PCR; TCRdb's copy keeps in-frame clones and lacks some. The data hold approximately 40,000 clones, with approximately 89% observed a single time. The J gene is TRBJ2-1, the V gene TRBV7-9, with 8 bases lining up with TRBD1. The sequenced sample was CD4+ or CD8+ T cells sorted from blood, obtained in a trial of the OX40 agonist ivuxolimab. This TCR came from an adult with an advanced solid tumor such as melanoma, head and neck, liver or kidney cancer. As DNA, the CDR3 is TGTGCCAGCAGCCCGTCATGGGGACAGGTTCGCAATGAGCAGTTCTTC. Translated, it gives CASSPSWGQVRNEQFF.